Sequencing of this T cell receptor beta chain was carried out in a study of CD8 T cells in Susac syndrome. V lost 4 bases and J lost 5, with 11 bases in between. Germline CDR1 SQVTM, CDR2 ANQGSEA. This CDR3 contains 12 residues. Random hexamers primed reverse transcription of about 0.5 to 1 ug RNA. TCRdb reprocessed the immunoSEQ multiplex PCR reads via MiXCR and lists one record per CDR3 protein. The sample holds roughly 120,000 distinct CDR3 sequences, 93% seen once. The TCR sequence derives from a human donor with multiple sclerosis. The chain combines TRBV29-1 with TRBJ1-2, with a weak D call TRBD1 (5 bases). Sequenced: CD4+ T cells from PBMCs. The chain's CDR3 is CSVGTLQYGYTF. CDR3 bases: TGCAGCGTTGGGACACTCCAGTATGGCTACACCTTC.